The 11 T cell receptor beta chains below all came from one sample that was sequenced in a study of vaccination effects on CD4 cells after COVID-19. Here immunoSEQ multiplex PCR was the method, and the copy in TCRdb shows in-frame clones only, minus some. The repertoire consists of roughly 25,000 clones, with around 78% occurring once and the leading ten covering roughly 16%. These receptors' antigens are unknown. Using viral peptide pools, the ViraFEST assay grew out antigen-specific CD4+ T cells prior to sequencing. At the end of 9 to 11 days of culture, CD4+ T cells were isolated. The person acquired a PCR-confirmed SARS-CoV-2 infection between March and December 2020. This sample comprised CD4+ T cells from PBMCs cultured with HCoV-NL63 spike peptides, obtained before COVID-19 vaccination. The receptors stem from a human donor who had a prior SARS-CoV-2 infection.

This chain joins TRBV6-4 and TRBJ1-6; the D is unclear. Germline values: CDR1 MRHNA, CDR2 SNTAGT. Trimming stripped 3 bases from V and 0 bases from J, with 6 bases between. This CDR3 has 15 residues. The CDR3 DNA follows: TGTGCCAGCAGTGAGACAAACTCCTATAATTCACCCCTCCACTTT. As protein: CASSETNSYNSPLHF.

There are a few counts of this clone. J is TRBJ1-2 and V is TRBV3-1 (or the pseudogene TRBV3-2); D uncertain. V shed 0 bases and J shed 6 bases, with 14 bases lying between them. CDR3 size: 15 residues. Germline V lookup: CDR1 LGHDT, CDR2 YNNKEL (reference sequence). The CDR3 nucleotides are TGTGCCAGCAGCCAAGATATTCTGGTTGTGCATGGCTACACCTTC. Translating gives CASSQDILVVHGYTF.

The chain employs TRBV30 and TRBJ1-3; tentatively, D is TRBD1 (6 bases). Per germline, CDR1 GTSNPN and CDR2 SVGIG (reference sequence). This CDR3 spans 14 amino acids. The germline V and J ends were trimmed by 6 bases and 1 base, with 13 bases remaining between them. This chain's CDR3 is CACPGDLSGNTIYF. CDR3 nucleotides: TGTGCCTGTCCAGGGGACCTATCTGGAAACACCATATATTTT.

In its sample, this clone was seen a few times. CDR3 amino acids: CASRDSYGEQFF. The CDR3 DNA follows: TGTGCCAGCAGGGATTCTTATGGTGAGCAGTTCTTC. The rearrangement joins TRBV11-2 to TRBJ2-1; D gene ambiguous. V gave up 6 bases and J gave up 9 bases, with 12 bases separating them. Germline V gene data show CDR1 as SGHAT and CDR2 as FQNNGV. The CDR3 covers 12 residues. The complete variable domain, with remaining parts taken from reference TRBV11-2 and TRBJ2-1, reads EAGVAQSPRYKIIEKRQSVAFWCNPISGHATLYWYQQILGQGPKLLIQFQNNGVVDDSQLPKDRFSAERLKGVDSTLKIQPAKLEDSAVYLCASRDSYGEQFFGPGTRLTVL.

CDR3 DNA: TGCGCCAGCAGTAAGACAGGGGGCGCAAACACCGGGGAGCTGTTTTTT. Translating it yields CASSKTGGANTGELFF. This chain links TRBV5-1 with TRBJ2-2; TRBD1 aligns across 10 bases. The germline CDR1 and CDR2 sequences are SGHRS and YFSETQ. This CDR3 region has 16 residues. V lost 5 bases and J lost 2; bases outside the gene matches: 6. Full variable domain (outside the CDR3, taken from reference TRBV5-1 and TRBJ2-2): KAGVTQTPRYLIKTRGQQVTLSCSPISGHRSVSWYQQTPGQGLQFLFEYFSETQRNKGNFPGRFSGRQFSNSRSEMNVSTLELGDSALYLCASSKTGGANTGELFFGEGSRLTVL.

This chain links TRBV19 with TRBJ1-2; TRBD1 matches 7 bases. The CDR3 covers 14 residues. The V gene end was trimmed by 9 bases and the J gene end by 4 bases; junction bases not matched to a gene: 11. Germline CDR1 LNHDA, CDR2 SQIVND (reference sequence). The CDR3 coding sequence is TGTGCCAGCCGCGCCGCGGACAGGCTCTATGGCTACACCTTC. This sequence encodes CASRAADRLYGYTF.

This clone was observed once. CDR3 coding DNA: TGTGCCAGCAGCGGAGGACAGGGCTCTGGAAACACCATATATTTT. Translating gives CASSGGQGSGNTIYF. The J gene is TRBJ1-3, the V gene TRBV9; TRBD1 agrees at 8 bases. This CDR3 has 15 residues. CDR1 and CDR2 from the germline V gene are SGDLS and YYNGEE. The trim removed 3 bases at V and 0 bases at J, leaving 2 bases unmatched.

V and J are TRBV6-6 and TRBJ2-1; D ambiguous. V was pared by 6 bases and J by 0 bases, with 9 bases between. CDR3 length: 14 residues. The germline gives CDR1 MNHNY, CDR2 SVGAGI (reference sequence). CDR3 coding DNA: TGTGCCAGCAGCGCAGTAAGCTCCTACAATGAGCAGTTCTTC. Translated: CASSAVSSYNEQFF.

This clone was counted only a few times. This chain joins TRBV19 and TRBJ1-2; D not resolved. The CDR3 extends over 15 amino acids. Germline lookup yields CDR1 LNHDA and CDR2 SQIVND (reference sequence). Trimming cost V 2 bases and J 1 base, with 11 bases left between them. CDR3 nucleotides: TGTGCCAGTAGTATAATCGGCGGGGATAACTATGGCTACACCTTC. It is translated as CASSIIGGDNYGYTF.

Remarks on this clone: The germline gene is not matched at one end of the junction; a read error may be the cause. The chain combines TRBV5-8 with TRBJ1-1; TRBD1 matches 7 bases. The CDR3 contains 14 residues. CDR1 is SGHTS and CDR2 is YDEGEE in the germline V gene. Written as DNA, the CDR3 is TGTGCCAGCAGGCCAAGGACTCTTGTAGGGGGCCGTACATTT. Residues: CASRPRTLVGGRTF. Complete variable domain (other parts from reference TRBV5-8 and TRBJ1-1): EAGVTQSPTHLIKTRGQQATLRCSPISGHTSVYWYQQALGLGLQFLLWYDEGEERNRGNFPPRFSGRQFPNYSSELNVNALELEDSALYLCASRPRTLVGGRTFGQGTRLTVV.

The gene calls are TRBV13 and TRBJ1-4, with 8 bases identical to TRBD1. The CDR3 runs 15 residues. V was clipped by 3 bases and J by 7 bases; unmatched bases: 7. Germline-derived CDR1 and CDR2 are PRHDT and FYEKMQ (reference sequence). The CDR3 here is CASSFAQGASEKLFF. DNA of the CDR3: TGTGCCAGCAGCTTTGCGCAGGGGGCCAGTGAAAAACTGTTTTTT.